The 22 T cell receptor beta chains listed next were all sequenced from one sample in a study of cytomegalovirus exposure and HLA in healthy donors. The PCR used 60 Vbeta and 13 Jbeta primers. Libraries were prepared by immunoSEQ multiplex PCR; TCRdb keeps only in-frame clonotypes and omits some of them. The sample contains about 31,000 clones, 35% to 50% of which appear only once. The sequencing sample was made of PBMCs. The receptors derive from a woman aged 45-60 years in good health and CMV-seronegative.

The table lists this clone with a few counts. The genes are TRBV5-1 and TRBJ2-1; 9 nucleotides line up with TRBD2. The germline CDR1 and CDR2 sequences are SGHRS and YFSETQ. Germline trimming cut 4 bases from V and 3 bases from J; bases unmatched to any gene: 5. The CDR3 is 15 amino acids. The CDR3 reads CASSPAGGVYNEQFF. In nucleotides, the CDR3 is TGCGCCAGCAGCCCCGCGGGGGGGGTCTACAATGAGCAGTTCTTC.

The gene calls are TRBV28 and TRBJ1-1; 8 bases match TRBD1. This CDR3 has 12 amino acids. Trimming removed 6 bases from V and 7 bases from J; junction bases left unmatched: 4. Germline CDR1 is MDHEN and CDR2 is SYDVKM. CDR3 nucleotide sequence: TGTGCCAGCAGACAAGGACAGGGTGAAGCTTTCTTT. Encoded protein: CASRQGQGEAFF.

The rearrangement joins TRBV27 to TRBJ1-6, with TRBD1 matching 7 bases. CDR3 length: 18 residues. Germline V gene sequence: CDR1 MNHEY, CDR2 SMNVEV (reference sequence). V shed 6 bases, J shed 3 bases, and the junction held 14 bases outside the gene matches. The CDR3 sequence is CASRGRRTGPLYNSPLHF. DNA of the CDR3: TGTGCCAGCAGGGGAAGGAGGACAGGACCCCTCTATAATTCACCCCTCCACTTT.

The chain recombines TRBV20-1 with TRBJ1-1; D is ambiguous. The CDR3 contains 11 residues. Deletions cut 3 bases from V and 5 bases from J, with 7 bases between. Germline loops: CDR1 DFQATT, CDR2 SNEGSKA (reference sequence). The CDR3 here is CSASERTEAFF. CDR3 bases: TGCAGTGCTAGCGAGCGGACTGAAGCTTTCTTT.

The chain employs TRBV30 and TRBJ1-1, with D uncertain. The germline V gene encodes CDR1 GTSNPN and CDR2 SVGIG (reference sequence). The CDR3 spans 11 residues. Deletions cut 7 bases from V and 8 bases from J, with 14 bases between. CDR3 nucleotides: TGTGCCTCCGCCCAGGAAAGCGAAGCTTTCTTT. Translating it yields CASAQESEAFF.

This sequence joins TRBV5-5 and TRBJ1-4; TRBD1 matches 12 bases. Per the germline V gene, CDR1 is SGHKS and CDR2 is YYEKEE (reference sequence). This CDR3 contains 15 residues. V was pared by 6 bases and J by 4 bases, with 4 bases of the junction left unmatched. Written as DNA, the CDR3 is TGTGCCAGCACCGGGACAGGGGGCAATAATGAAAAACTGTTTTTT. It encodes CASTGTGGNNEKLFF.

The chain has TRBV19 and TRBJ2-7; D is unclear. V was shortened by 4 bases and J by 4 bases, with 14 bases between the two germline ends. The CDR3 runs 14 residues. Germline values: CDR1 LNHDA, CDR2 SQIVND (reference sequence). CDR3 loop: CASSSPDVGYEQYF. The CDR3 DNA sequence: TGTGCCAGTAGTAGCCCCGACGTCGGGTACGAGCAGTACTTC.

This chain connects TRBV6-1 to TRBJ2-2, with D tentatively TRBD2 (5 bases). The germline gives CDR1 MNHNS, CDR2 SASEGT. The CDR3 totals 13 residues. V was cut by 11 bases and J by 2 bases, with 12 bases left in between. CDR3 loop: CAARGENTGELFF. CDR3 nucleotide sequence: TGTGCCGCCCGGGGAGAAAACACCGGGGAGCTGTTTTTT.

The rearrangement uses TRBV19 and TRBJ1-3; D is ambiguous. The V and J ends lost 4 bases and 0 bases respectively, with 7 bases between them. Germline CDR1 is LNHDA and CDR2 is SQIVND (reference sequence). The CDR3 loop spans 14 amino acids. DNA of the CDR3: TGTGCCAGTAGTACCGGTTACTCTGGAAACACCATATATTTT. Translating gives CASSTGYSGNTIYF.

This clone was observed a few times. The chain recombines TRBV11-2 with TRBJ1-6; 7 nucleotides line up with TRBD1. The CDR3 totals 15 residues. J was trimmed by 7 bases and V by 1 base; bases with no gene match: 4. Germline CDR1 reads SGHAT; CDR2 reads FQNNGV. The DNA of the CDR3 is TGTGCCAGCAGCTTAGTCTCCAGGGGGAATTCACCCCTCCACTTT. Its translation is CASSLVSRGNSPLHF.

The J gene is TRBJ2-7, the V gene TRBV5-1; weak D call: TRBD2 (5 bases). The CDR3 sequence is 17 residues long. CDR1 SGHRS and CDR2 YFSETQ come from the germline V gene. The V end was cut by 0 bases, the J end by 4 bases, with 20 bases between. The CDR3 spells CASSLGEWEFPDYEQYF. The CDR3 region has the DNA TGCGCCAGCAGCTTGGGGGAGTGGGAATTTCCCGATTACGAGCAGTACTTC.

The chain is built from TRBV5-1 and TRBJ1-1; 7 bases map to TRBD1. The CDR3 runs 14 residues. The junction had 2 bases not matched to a gene; V was cut back by 2 bases and J by 1 base. Germline V gene data show CDR1 as SGHRS and CDR2 as YFSETQ. DNA for the CDR3: TGCGCCAGCAGCTTAGGGGGCGCGAACACTGAAGCTTTCTTT. It encodes CASSLGGANTEAFF.

The table lists this clone with a few counts. V and J are TRBV6-6 and TRBJ1-1; D is undetermined. The germline V and J ends were trimmed by 2 bases and 1 base, with 8 bases remaining between them. CDR3 size: 14 residues. CDR1 MNHNY and CDR2 SVGAGI come from the germline V gene (reference sequence). The CDR3 DNA is TGTGCCAGCAGTTACAGGGCGGGGAACACTGAAGCTTTCTTT. It is translated as CASSYRAGNTEAFF.

V and J are TRBV7-9 and TRBJ1-4; D unresolved. V was pared by 4 bases and J by 8 bases, with 11 bases between. Germline CDR1 reads SEHNR; CDR2 reads FQNEAQ (reference sequence). This CDR3 has 13 amino acids. The CDR3 bases are TGTGCCAGCAGCTCATGGGGAGACGAAAAACTGTTTTTT. This sequence encodes CASSSWGDEKLFF.

This rearrangement joins TRBV5-4 to TRBJ2-1; 12 nucleotides align to TRBD2. The CDR3 contains 15 residues. J was trimmed by 8 bases and V by 5 bases; bases with no gene match: 8. Germline V gene lookup returns CDR1 SGHNT and CDR2 YYREEE (reference sequence). CDR3 in amino acids: CASSPTSGSWDEQFF. The CDR3 coding sequence is TGTGCCAGCAGTCCGACTAGCGGGAGTTGGGATGAGCAGTTCTTC.

This chain links TRBV7-9 with TRBJ2-3, with D maybe TRBD2 (6 bases). CDR3 size: 16 residues. V dropped 5 bases and J dropped 0 bases, with 15 bases sitting between them. From germline, CDR1 is SEHNR and CDR2 FQNEAQ (reference sequence). The CDR3 loop reads CASSPDGGTSTDTQYF. CDR3 nucleotides: TGTGCCAGCAGCCCAGATGGGGGGACTAGCACAGATACGCAGTATTTT. The complete variable domain, with remaining parts taken from reference TRBV7-9 and TRBJ2-3, reads DTGVSQNPRHKITKRGQNVTFRCDPISEHNRLYWYRQTLGQGPEFLTYFQNEAQLEKSRLLSDRFSAERPKGSFSTLEIQRTEQGDSAMYLCASSPDGGTSTDTQYFGPGTRLTVL.

This clone was observed a few times. This sequence joins TRBV2 and TRBJ1-1, with D hard to call. The V end was cut by 4 bases, the J end by 1 base, with 7 bases between. Per the germline V gene, CDR1 is SNHLY and CDR2 is FYNNEI. This CDR3 is 13 amino acids long. CDR3 loop: CASSGLENTEAFF. In DNA, the CDR3 is TGTGCCAGCAGTGGACTGGAGAACACTGAAGCTTTCTTT.

The V call is TRBV27, the J call TRBJ2-7, with 7 bases lining up with TRBD2. The CDR3 length is 16 residues. The germline V gene encodes CDR1 MNHEY and CDR2 SMNVEV (reference sequence). Germline trimming cut 3 bases from V and 0 bases from J; bases unmatched to any gene: 8. CDR3 sequence (DNA): TGTGCCAGCAGTTTGAGGGCTAGCGGAAGCTCCTACGAGCAGTACTTC. Protein product: CASSLRASGSSYEQYF.

This clone has just a few counts. This chain joins TRBV5-4 and TRBJ2-1, with D perhaps TRBD2 (6 bases). Trimming pared 5 bases from V and 6 bases from J, leaving 18 bases between. CDR1 and CDR2 (germline): SGHNT, YYREEE (reference sequence). The CDR3 has 15 amino acids. CDR3: CASSPRRAGLNEQFF. CDR3 in DNA: TGTGCCAGCAGTCCCCGGAGGGCGGGGCTCAATGAGCAGTTCTTC.

This clone was seen more than once but under ten times. V is TRBV18 and J is TRBJ1-2; D possibly corresponds to TRBD1 (5 bases). There are 15 residues in the CDR3. CDR1 is KGHSH, CDR2 LQKENI, per germline. Trimming left V 5 bases short and J 0 bases short, with 13 bases between. This chain's CDR3 is CASSATGVPNYGYTF. The CDR3 DNA reads TGTGCCAGCTCAGCGACGGGGGTCCCTAACTATGGCTACACCTTC.

A remark on this clone: This sample also contains other DNA sequences that code for the same CDR3. This chain joins TRBV7-2 and TRBJ2-1; tentative D call: TRBD2 (6 bases). V lost 9 bases and J lost 11, with 23 bases in between. The V gene's germline CDR1 is SGHTA and CDR2 FQGNSA. The CDR3 has 14 amino acids. As DNA, the CDR3 is TGTGCCAGTACGTTCGGGGGAGCGCACAGTAAGCAGTTCTTC. Translating gives CASTFGGAHSKQFF.

The chain has TRBV29-1 and TRBJ2-1; 10 nucleotides agree with TRBD2. The germline gives CDR1 SQVTM, CDR2 ANQGSEA. Trimming cost V 4 bases and J 4 bases; bases outside gene matches: 7. The CDR3 runs to 15 residues. CDR3 in amino acids: CSVAGLAVRYNEQFF. CDR3 nucleotides: TGCAGCGTTGCCGGACTAGCGGTGAGGTACAATGAGCAGTTCTTC.